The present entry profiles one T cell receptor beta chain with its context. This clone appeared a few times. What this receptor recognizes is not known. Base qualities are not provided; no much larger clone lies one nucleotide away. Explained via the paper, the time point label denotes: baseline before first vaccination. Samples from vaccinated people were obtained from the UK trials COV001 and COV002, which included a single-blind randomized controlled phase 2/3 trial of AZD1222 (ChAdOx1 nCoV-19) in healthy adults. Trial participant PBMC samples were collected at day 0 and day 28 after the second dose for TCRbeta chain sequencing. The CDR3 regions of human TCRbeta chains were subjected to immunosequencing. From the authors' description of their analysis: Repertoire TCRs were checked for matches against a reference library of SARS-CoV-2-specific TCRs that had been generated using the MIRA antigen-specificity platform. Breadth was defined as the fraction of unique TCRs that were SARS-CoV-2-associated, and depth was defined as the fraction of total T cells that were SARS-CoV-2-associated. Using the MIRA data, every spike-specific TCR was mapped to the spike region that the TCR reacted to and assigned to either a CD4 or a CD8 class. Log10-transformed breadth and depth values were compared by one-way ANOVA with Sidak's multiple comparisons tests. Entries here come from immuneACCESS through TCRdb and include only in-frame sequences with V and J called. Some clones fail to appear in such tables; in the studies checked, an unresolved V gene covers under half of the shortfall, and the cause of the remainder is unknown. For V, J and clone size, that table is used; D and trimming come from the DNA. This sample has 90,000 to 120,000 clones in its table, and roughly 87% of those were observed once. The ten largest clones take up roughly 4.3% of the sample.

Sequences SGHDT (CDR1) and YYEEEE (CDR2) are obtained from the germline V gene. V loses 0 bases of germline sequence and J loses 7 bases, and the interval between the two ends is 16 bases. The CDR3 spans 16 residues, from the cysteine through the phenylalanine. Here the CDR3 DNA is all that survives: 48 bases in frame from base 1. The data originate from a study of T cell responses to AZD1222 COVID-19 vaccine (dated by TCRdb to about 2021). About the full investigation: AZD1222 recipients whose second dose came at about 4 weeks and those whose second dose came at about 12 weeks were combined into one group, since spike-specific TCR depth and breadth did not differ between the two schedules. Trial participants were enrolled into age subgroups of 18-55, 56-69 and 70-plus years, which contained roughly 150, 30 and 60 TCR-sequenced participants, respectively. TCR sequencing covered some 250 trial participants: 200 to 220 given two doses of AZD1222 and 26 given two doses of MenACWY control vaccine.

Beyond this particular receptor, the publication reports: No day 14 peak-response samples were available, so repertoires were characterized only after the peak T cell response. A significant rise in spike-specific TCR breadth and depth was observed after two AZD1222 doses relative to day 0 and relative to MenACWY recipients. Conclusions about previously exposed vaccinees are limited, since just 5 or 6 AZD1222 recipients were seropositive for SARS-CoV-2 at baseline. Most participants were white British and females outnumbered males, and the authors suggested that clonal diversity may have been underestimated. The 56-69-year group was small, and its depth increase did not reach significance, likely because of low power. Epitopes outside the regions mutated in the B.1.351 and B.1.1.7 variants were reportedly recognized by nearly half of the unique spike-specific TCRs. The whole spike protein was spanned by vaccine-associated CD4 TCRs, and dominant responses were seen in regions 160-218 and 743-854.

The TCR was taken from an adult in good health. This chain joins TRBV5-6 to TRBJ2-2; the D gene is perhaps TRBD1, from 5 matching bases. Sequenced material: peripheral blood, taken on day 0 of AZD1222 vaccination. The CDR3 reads CASSLAEEGVNGELFF. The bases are TGTGCCAGCAGCTTGGCCGAAGAAGGGGTCAACGGGGAGCTGTTTTTT.